Sequencing of this TCR beta chain was carried out in a study of cytomegalovirus exposure and HLA in healthy donors. Regarding this clone: The antigen is unknown.

Notes on the study in general: The productive fraction for most TCR beta V segments was about 87% or about 30% in an earlier analysis. As a later analysis revealed, the rate of TCR association differed by HLA locus, with DRB1 most and HLA-C fewest.

Each donor was nominally healthy when sampled (though unrecorded immune exposures were likely). The germline gives CDR1 SQVTM, CDR2 ANQGSEA. V lost 2 bases, J lost 3 bases, and 11 bases lay in between. This CDR3 region has 13 residues. In the PCR, 60 Vbeta and 13 Jbeta primers were used. Clones were sequenced by immunoSEQ multiplex PCR, and TCRdb holds only the in-frame ones, with some missing. The sample lists 90,000 to 150,000 clones, roughly 71% seen once, with just under 3% in the top ten. What was sequenced was PBMCs. The clonotype originates from a woman aged 40-49 years in good health and CMV-seropositive. The V call is TRBV29-1, the J call TRBJ2-7, with D hard to call. CDR3 sequence reads: CSVETSTHYEQYF. As DNA, the CDR3 is TGCAGCGTTGAAACCTCTACTCACTACGAGCAGTACTTC.